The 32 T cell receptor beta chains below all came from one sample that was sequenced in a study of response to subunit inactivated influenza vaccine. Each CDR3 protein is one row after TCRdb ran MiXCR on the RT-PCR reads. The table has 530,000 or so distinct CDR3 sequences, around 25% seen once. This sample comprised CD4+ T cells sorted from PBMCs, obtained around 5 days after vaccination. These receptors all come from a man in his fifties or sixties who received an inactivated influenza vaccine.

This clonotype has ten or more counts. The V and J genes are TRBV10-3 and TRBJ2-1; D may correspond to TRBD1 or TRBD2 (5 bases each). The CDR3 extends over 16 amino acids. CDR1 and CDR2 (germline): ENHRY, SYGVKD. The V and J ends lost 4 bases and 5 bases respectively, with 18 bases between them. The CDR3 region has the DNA TGTGCCATCAGTGCGGCCCCCCGGGGCTCAGACAATGAGCAGTTCTTC. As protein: CAISAAPRGSDNEQFF.

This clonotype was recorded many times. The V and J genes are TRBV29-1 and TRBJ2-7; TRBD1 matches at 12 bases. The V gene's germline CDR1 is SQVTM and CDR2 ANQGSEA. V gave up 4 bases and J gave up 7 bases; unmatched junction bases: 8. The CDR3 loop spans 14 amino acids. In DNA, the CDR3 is TGCAGCGTTGTGGTTGGGACAGGGGGCAATGAGCAGTACTTC. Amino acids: CSVVVGTGGNEQYF.

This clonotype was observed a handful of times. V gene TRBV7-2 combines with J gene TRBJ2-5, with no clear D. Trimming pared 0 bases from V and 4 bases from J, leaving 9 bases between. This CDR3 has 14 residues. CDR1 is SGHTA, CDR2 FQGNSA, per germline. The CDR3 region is CASSLAEQRETQYF. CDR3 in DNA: TGTGCCAGCAGCTTAGCGGAGCAGCGAGAGACCCAGTACTTC.

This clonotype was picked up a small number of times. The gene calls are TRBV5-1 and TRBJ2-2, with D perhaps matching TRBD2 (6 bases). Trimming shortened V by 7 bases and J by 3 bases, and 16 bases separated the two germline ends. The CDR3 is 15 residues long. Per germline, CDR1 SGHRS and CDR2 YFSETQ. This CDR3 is CASALGGRHTGELFF. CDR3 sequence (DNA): TGCGCCAGCGCCCTGGGGGGAAGGCACACCGGGGAGCTGTTTTTT.

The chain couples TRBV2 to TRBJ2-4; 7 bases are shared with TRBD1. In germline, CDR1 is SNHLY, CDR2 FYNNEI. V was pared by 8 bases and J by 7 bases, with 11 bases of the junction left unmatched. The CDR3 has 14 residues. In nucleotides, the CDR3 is TGTGCCAGCGCCAGGGGGAGACTCGGGAACATTCAGTACTTC. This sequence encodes CASARGRLGNIQYF.

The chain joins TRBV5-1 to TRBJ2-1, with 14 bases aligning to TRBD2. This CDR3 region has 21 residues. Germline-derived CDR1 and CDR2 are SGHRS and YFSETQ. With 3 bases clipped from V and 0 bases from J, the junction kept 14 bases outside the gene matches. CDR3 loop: CASSSKGPGLAGVRSYNEQFF. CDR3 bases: TGCGCCAGCAGCTCCAAAGGACCGGGACTAGCGGGAGTACGCTCCTACAATGAGCAGTTCTTC. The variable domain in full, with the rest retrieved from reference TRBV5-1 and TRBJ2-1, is KAGVTQTPRYLIKTRGQQVTLSCSPISGHRSVSWYQQTPGQGLQFLFEYFSETQRNKGNFPGRFSGRQFSNSRSEMNVSTLELGDSALYLCASSSKGPGLAGVRSYNEQFFGPGTRLTVL.

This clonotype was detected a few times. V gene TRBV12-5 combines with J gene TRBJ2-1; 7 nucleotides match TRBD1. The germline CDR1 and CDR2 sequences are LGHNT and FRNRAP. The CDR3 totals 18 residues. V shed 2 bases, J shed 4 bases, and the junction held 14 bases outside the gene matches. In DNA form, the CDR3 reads TGTGCTAGTGGTTTGACCGCCGGGACAGATCCATTTTACAATGAGCAGTTCTTC. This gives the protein CASGLTAGTDPFYNEQFF.

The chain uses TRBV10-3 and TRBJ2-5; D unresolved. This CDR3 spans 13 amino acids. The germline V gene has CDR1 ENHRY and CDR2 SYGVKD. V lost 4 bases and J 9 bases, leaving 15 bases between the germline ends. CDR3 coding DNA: TGTGCCATCAGTGTCGGACCCCCCGAGGCCCAGTACTTC. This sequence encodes CAISVGPPEAQYF.

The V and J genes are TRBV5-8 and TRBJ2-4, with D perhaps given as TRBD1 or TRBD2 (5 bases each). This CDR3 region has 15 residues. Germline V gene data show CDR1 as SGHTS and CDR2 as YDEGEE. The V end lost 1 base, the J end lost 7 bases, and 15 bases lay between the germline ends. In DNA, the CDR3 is TGTGCCAGCAGCTTGAAATTCCGGGGCAGGAACATTCAGTACTTC. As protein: CASSLKFRGRNIQYF.

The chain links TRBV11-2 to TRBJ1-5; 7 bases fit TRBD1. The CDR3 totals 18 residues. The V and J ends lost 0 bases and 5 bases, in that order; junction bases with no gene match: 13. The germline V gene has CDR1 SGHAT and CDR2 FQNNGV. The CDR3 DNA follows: TGTGCCAGCAGCTTAGAAGGAGTATCACCAGGGGGTCATCAGCCCCAGCATTTT. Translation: CASSLEGVSPGGHQPQHF.

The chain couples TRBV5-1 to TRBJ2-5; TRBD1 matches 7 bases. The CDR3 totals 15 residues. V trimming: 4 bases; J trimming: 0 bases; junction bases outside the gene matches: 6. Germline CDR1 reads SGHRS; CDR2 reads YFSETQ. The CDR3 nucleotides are TGCGCCAGCAGCCGGGACAGCCCTAACCAAGAGACCCAGTACTTC. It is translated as CASSRDSPNQETQYF.

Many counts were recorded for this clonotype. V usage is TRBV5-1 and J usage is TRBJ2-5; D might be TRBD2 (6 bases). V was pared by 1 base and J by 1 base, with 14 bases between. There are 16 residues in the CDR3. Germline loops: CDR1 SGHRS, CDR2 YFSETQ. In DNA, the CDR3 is TGCGCCAGCAGCTTGCGGGGACTCACACCCCAAGAGACCCAGTACTTC. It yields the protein CASSLRGLTPQETQYF.

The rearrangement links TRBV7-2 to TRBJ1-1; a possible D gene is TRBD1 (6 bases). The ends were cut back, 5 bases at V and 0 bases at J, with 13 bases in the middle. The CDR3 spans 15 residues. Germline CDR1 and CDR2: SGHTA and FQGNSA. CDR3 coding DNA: TGTGCCAGCAGCCAAGGGGGGCCTCTGAACACTGAAGCTTTCTTT. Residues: CASSQGGPLNTEAFF. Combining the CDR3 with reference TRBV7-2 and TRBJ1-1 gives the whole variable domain GAGVSQSPSNKVTEKGKDVELRCDPISGHTALYWYRQSLGQGLEFLIYFQGNSAPDKSGLPSDRFSAERTGGSVSTLTIQRTQQEDSAVYLCASSQGGPLNTEAFFGQGTRLTVV.

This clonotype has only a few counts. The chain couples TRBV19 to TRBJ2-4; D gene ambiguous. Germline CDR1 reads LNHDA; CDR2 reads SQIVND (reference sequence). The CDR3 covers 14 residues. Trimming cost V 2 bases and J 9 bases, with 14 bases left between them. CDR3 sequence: CASSIYRSSGIQYF. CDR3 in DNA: TGTGCCAGTAGTATATATAGGTCCTCGGGCATTCAGTACTTC.

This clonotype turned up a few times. DNA of the CDR3: TGTGCCAGCAGCCCACCCGGGACAGGGTTAGGAACCTACGAGCAGTACTTC. Its translation: CASSPPGTGLGTYEQYF. The chain joins TRBV7-8 to TRBJ2-7; 9 nucleotides match TRBD1. Germline V lookup: CDR1 SGHVS, CDR2 FQNEAQ. The ends lost 5 bases at V and 2 bases at J; junction bases unmatched: 13. The CDR3 covers 17 residues.

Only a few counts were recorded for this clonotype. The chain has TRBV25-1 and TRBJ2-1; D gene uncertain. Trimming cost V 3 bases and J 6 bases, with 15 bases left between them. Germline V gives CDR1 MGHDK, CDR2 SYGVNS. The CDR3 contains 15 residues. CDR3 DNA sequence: TGTGCCAGCAGTGACCCCCGCCTTTTGAGCAATGAGCAGTTCTTC. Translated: CASSDPRLLSNEQFF.

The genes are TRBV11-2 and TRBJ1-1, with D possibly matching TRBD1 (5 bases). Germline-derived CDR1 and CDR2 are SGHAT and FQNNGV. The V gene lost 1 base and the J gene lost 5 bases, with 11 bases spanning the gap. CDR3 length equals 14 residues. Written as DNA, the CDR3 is TGTGCCAGCAGCTTAGGGGGGGTACAAACTGAAGCTTTCTTT. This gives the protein CASSLGGVQTEAFF.

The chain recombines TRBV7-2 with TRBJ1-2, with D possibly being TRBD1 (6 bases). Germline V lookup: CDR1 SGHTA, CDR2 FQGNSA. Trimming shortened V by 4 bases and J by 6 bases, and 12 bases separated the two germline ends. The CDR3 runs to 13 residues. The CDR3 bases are TGTGCCAGCAGCTCCAGGGGCAGGGATGGCTACACCTTC. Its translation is CASSSRGRDGYTF.

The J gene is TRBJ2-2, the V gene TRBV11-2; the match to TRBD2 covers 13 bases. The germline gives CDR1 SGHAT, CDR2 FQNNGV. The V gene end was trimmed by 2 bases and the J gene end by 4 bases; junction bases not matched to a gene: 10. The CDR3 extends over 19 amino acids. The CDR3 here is CASSLHGSGTSGITGELFF. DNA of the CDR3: TGTGCCAGCAGCTTACACGGCTCCGGGACTAGCGGGATCACCGGGGAGCTGTTTTTT.

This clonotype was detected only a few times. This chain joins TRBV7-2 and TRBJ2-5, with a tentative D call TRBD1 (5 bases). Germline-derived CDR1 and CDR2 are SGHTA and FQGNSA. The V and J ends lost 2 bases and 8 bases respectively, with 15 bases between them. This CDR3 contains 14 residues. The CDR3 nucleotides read TGTGCCAGCAGCTTAATAGGGGATCAGGGAACCCAGTACTTC. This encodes CASSLIGDQGTQYF.

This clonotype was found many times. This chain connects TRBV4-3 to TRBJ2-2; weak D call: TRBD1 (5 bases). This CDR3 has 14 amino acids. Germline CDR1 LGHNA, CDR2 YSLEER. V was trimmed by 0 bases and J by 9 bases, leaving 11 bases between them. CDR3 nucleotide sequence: TGCGCCAGCAGCCAAGAGGGAAGGGGCCGGGAGCTGTTTTTT. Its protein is CASSQEGRGRELFF.

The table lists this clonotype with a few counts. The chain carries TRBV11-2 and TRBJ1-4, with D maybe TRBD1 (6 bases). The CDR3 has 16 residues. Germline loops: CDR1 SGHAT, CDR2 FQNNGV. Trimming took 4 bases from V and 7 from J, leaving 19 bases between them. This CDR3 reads CASSSLHGGLGEKLFF. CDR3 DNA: TGTGCCAGCAGCTCCTTGCATGGGGGGCTGGGTGAAAAACTGTTTTTT. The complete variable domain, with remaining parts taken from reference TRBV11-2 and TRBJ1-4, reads EAGVAQSPRYKIIEKRQSVAFWCNPISGHATLYWYQQILGQGPKLLIQFQNNGVVDDSQLPKDRFSAERLKGVDSTLKIQPAKLEDSAVYLCASSSLHGGLGEKLFFGSGTQLSVL.

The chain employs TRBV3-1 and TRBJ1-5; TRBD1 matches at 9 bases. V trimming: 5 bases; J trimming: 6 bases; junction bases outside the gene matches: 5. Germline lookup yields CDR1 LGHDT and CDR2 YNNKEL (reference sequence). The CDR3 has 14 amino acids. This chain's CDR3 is CASSADRGSQPQHF. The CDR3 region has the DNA TGTGCCAGCAGCGCGGACAGGGGCAGTCAGCCCCAGCATTTT.

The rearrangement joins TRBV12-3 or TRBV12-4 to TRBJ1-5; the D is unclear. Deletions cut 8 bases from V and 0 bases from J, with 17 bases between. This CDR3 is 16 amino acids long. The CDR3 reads CASSLTPLDSNQPQHF. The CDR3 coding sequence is TGTGCCAGCTCCCTAACCCCCTTAGATAGCAATCAGCCCCAGCATTTT.

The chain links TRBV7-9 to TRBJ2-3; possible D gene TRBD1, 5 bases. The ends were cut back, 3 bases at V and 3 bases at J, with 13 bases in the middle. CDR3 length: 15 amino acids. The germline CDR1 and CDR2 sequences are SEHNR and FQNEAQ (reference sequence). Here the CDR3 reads CASSFGQSGTDTQYF. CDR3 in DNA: TGTGCCAGCAGCTTCGGTCAGTCAGGGACAGATACGCAGTATTTT.

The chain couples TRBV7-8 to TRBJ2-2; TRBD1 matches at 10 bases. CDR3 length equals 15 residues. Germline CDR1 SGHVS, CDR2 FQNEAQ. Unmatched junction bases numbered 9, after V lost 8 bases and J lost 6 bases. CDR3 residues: CASRTRDRGSGELFF. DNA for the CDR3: TGTGCCAGCCGGACCCGGGACAGGGGATCCGGGGAGCTGTTTTTT.

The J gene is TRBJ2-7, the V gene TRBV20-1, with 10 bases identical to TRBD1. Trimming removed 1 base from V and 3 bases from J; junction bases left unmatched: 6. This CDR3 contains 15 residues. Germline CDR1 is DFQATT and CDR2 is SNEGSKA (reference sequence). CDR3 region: CSARVQTGGYYEQYF. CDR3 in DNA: TGCAGTGCTAGAGTACAGACAGGGGGCTACTACGAGCAGTACTTC.

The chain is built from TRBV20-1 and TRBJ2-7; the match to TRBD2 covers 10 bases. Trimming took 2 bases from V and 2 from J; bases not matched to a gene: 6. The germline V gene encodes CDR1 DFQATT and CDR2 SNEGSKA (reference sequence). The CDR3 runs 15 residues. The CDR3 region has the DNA TGCAGTGCTAGACCCTCTAGCGGGAGACCCTACGAGCAGTACTTC. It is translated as CSARPSSGRPYEQYF.

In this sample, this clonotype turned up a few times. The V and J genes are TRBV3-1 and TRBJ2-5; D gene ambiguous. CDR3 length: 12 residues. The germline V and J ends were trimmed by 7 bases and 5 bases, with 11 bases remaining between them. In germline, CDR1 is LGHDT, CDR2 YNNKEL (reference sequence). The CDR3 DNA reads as TGTGCCAGCACCAGTGAAGGGGAGACCCAGTACTTC. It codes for CASTSEGETQYF.

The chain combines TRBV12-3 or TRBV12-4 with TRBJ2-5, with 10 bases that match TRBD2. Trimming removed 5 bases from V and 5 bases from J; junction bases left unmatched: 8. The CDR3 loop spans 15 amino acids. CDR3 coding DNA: TGTGCCAGCAGTCCGATATTTAGCGGGGGGGAGACCCAGTACTTC. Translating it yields CASSPIFSGGETQYF.

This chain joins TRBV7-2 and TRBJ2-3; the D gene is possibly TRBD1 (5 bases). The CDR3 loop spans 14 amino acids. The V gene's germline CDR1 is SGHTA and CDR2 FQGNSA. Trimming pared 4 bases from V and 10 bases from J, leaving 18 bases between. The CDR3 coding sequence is TGTGCCAGCAGCTCCCTGGGGCTGGGGAAGGCGCAGTATTTT. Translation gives CASSSLGLGKAQYF.

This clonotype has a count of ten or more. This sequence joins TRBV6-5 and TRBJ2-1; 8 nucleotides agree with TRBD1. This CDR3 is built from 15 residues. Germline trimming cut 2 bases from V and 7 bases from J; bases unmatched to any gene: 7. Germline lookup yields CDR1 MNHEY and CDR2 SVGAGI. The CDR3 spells CASSYVQGARNEQFF. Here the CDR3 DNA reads TGTGCCAGCAGTTACGTCCAGGGGGCTCGGAATGAGCAGTTCTTC.